The table lists the clone carrying this TCR beta chain with a few counts. As yet, its antigen is unknown. The record originates from a study of T cells in Graves' hyperthyroidism and ophthalmopathy. Study-level background: Peripheral blood sampling occurred at initial diagnosis, before any treatment.

Amplified TCR beta CDR3 regions derived from RNA transcripts. HTBI primers drove first-round RT-PCR of the TCR CDR3. TCRdb re-called the multiplex PCR reads through MiXCR, storing one row per CDR3 protein. The data hold about 640,000 distinct CDR3 sequences, with less than 25% observed a single time. Findings and limits, study-wide: Researchers report that a 13 V-J model separated ophthalmopathy from stable hyperthyroidism. Most thyroid clonotypes that were expanded above 0.001 also turned up in blood. Ophthalmopathy onset followed model prediction by a median approximately 7 months.

The TCR was taken from a young man with Graves' ophthalmopathy. The sequencing sample was made of blood.

The CDR3 protein is CASSQERQGTEAFF. DNA of the CDR3: TGCGCCAGCAGCCAAGAAAGACAGGGCACTGAAGCTTTCTTT. The rearrangement joins TRBV4-3 to TRBJ1-1, with 7 bases identical to TRBD1. This CDR3 comprises 14 residues. The V gene's germline CDR1 is LGHNA and CDR2 YSLEER. V shed 0 bases and J 4 bases; nucleotides not matched to a gene: 2.